Listed below are T cell receptor beta chains from one sample, sequenced in a study of T-cell memory formation after mild COVID-19. TCRdb re-called the 5' RACE reads through MiXCR, storing one row per CDR3 protein. The sample lists roughly 450,000 distinct CDR3 sequences, more than 15% occurring once. Sequenced: PBMCs or a T cell subset sorted from them (not recorded which). The receptor source for this set is a man between 18 and 35 years old who had mild COVID-19 (a few samples of this study predate the infection). Cell type and time point are not known. Each CDR3 is given with its conserved first and last residue. D genes are given only for firm matches. The listing skips clone size in some rows; elsewhere it reads once, few, many or a size class.

DNA	CDR3	size	D	V	J
TGCAGCGTCGCAGGCGGTCCCTACGAGCAGTACTTC	CSVAGGPYEQYF	-	-	TRBV29-1	TRBJ2-7
TGTGCCAGCAGTGCCCCGCTAGCGGGGGGGCCTAGGGAGCAGTTCTTC	CASSAPLAGGPREQFF	-	TRBD2	TRBV12-3/TRBV12-4	TRBJ2-1
TGCGCCAGCAGTGAGATTCTAGGTTCACCCGGGGAGCTGTTTTTT	CASSEILGSPGELFF	few	-	TRBV10-1	TRBJ2-2
TGCGCCAGCAGCTTGGGACAGGGCCAACTGATGAACACTGAAGCTTTCTTT	CASSLGQGQLMNTEAFF	-	TRBD1	TRBV5-1	TRBJ1-1
TGCGCCAGCAGCCAAGATGGGGATACCGGGGAGCTGTTTTTT	CASSQDGDTGELFF	many	-	TRBV4-3	TRBJ2-2
TGTGCCAGCAGCCGCGGGGGGACCCTCCAAGAGACCCAGTACTTC	CASSRGGTLQETQYF	many	TRBD2	TRBV7-6	TRBJ2-5
TGTGCCACCAGTGATGCCGGGACAGCCGACAATGAGCAGTTCTTC	CATSDAGTADNEQFF	-	TRBD1	TRBV24-1	TRBJ2-1
TGCGCCAGCAGCCAAGACCCGACAGGGAAAATTGAAGCTTTCTTT	CASSQDPTGKIEAFF	once	TRBD1	TRBV4-3	TRBJ1-1
TGTGCCAGCAGCTTAGAGGGGCCCGGGGAGCTGTTTTTT	CASSLEGPGELFF	-	-	TRBV7-2	TRBJ2-2
TGTGCCAGCAGCTTGTTGGGGAAACAAGAGACCCAGTACTTC	CASSLLGKQETQYF	many	-	TRBV7-7	TRBJ2-5
TGCAGTGCTCGCATGACAGGGGGCGGCGGCTACACCTTC	CSARMTGGGGYTF	once	TRBD1	TRBV20-1	TRBJ1-2
TGTGCCAGCTCACTAGACGACGGGCCCCAGCATTTT	CASSLDDGPQHF	few	-	TRBV18	TRBJ1-5
TGCGCCAGCAGCCGGACGGACAACACTGAAGCTTTCTTT	CASSRTDNTEAFF	-	-	TRBV4-1	TRBJ1-1
TGTGCCAGCAGCTTAGGCCGTAACATCTTCACAGATACGCAGTATTTT	CASSLGRNIFTDTQYF	-	-	TRBV7-2	TRBJ2-3
TGCGCCAGCAGCGCCGGGACAGGGGGGATTGAGTTCAATACGCAGTATTTT	CASSAGTGGIEFNTQYF	-	TRBD1	TRBV5-1	TRBJ2-3